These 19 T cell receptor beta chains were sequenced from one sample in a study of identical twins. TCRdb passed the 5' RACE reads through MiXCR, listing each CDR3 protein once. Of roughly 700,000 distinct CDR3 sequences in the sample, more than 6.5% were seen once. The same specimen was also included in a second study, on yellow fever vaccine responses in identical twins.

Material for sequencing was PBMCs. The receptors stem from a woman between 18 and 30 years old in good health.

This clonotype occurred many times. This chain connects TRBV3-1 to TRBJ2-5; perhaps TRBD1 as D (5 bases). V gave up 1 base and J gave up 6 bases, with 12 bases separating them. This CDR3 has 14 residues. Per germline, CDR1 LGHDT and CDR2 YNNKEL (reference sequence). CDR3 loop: CASSQVPGLKTQYF. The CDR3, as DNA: TGTGCCAGCAGCCAAGTTCCAGGGTTGAAGACCCAGTACTTC.

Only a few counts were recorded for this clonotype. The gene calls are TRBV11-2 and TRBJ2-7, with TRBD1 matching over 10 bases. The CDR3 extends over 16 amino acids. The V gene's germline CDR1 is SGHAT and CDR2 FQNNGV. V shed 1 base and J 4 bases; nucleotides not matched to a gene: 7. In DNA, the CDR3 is TGTGCCAGCAGCTTAGGTCTTCGGGACAGGGGTTACGAGCAGTACTTC. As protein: CASSLGLRDRGYEQYF.

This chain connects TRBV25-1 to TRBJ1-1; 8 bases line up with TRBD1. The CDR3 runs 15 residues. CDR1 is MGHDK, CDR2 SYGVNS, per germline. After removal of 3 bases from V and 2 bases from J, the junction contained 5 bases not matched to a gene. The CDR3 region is CASSDPGTGNTEAFF. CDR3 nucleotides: TGTGCCAGCAGTGACCCCGGGACAGGTAACACTGAAGCTTTCTTT. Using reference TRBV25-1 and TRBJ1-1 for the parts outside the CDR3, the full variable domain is EADIYQTPRYLVIGTGKKITLECSQTMGHDKMYWYQQDPGMELHLIHYSYGVNSTEKGDLSSESTVSRIRTEHFPLTLESARPSHTSQYLCASSDPGTGNTEAFFGQGTRLTVV.

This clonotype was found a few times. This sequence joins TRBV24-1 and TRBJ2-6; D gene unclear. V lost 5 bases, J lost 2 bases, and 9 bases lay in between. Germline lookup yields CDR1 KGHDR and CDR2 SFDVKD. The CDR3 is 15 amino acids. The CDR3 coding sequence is TGTGCCACCAGTGGCCTGGTAGCTGGGGCCAACGTCCTGACTTTC. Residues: CATSGLVAGANVLTF.

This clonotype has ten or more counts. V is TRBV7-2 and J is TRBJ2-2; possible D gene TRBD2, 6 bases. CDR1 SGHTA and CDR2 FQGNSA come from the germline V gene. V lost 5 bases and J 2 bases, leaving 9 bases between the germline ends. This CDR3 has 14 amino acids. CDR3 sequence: CASSRDFNTGELFF. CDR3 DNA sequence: TGTGCCAGCAGCCGGGACTTCAACACCGGGGAGCTGTTTTTT.

CDR3 loop: CASSPRTGSFAGANVLTF. The CDR3 DNA reads as TGTGCCAGCAGCCCTAGGACAGGGAGCTTTGCTGGGGCCAACGTCCTGACTTTC. This sequence joins TRBV7-3 and TRBJ2-6, with 8 bases fitting TRBD1. Germline V gene sequence: CDR1 SGHTA, CDR2 FQGTGA. Trimming cost V 5 bases and J 2 bases; bases outside gene matches: 11. The CDR3 is made up of 18 amino acids. Filled out from reference TRBV7-3 and TRBJ2-6, the complete variable domain reads GAGVSQTPSNKVTEKGKYVELRCDPISGHTALYWYRQSLGQGPEFLIYFQGTGAADDSGLPNDRFFAVRPEGSVSTLKIQRTERGDSAVYLCASSPRTGSFAGANVLTFGAGSRLTVL.

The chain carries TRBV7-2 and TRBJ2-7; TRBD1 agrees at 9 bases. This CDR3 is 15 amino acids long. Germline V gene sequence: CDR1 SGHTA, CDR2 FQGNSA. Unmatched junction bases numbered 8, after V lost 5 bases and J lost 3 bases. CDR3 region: CASSRQTGQGYEQYF. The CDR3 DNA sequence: TGTGCCAGCAGCCGACAGACGGGACAGGGCTACGAGCAGTACTTC.

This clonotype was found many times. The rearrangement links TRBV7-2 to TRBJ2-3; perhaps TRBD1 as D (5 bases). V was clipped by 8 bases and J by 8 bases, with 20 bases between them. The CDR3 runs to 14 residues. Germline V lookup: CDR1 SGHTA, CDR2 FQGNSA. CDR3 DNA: TGTGCCAGCTCCAGGGTTCAGTCCCAATCTACGCAGTATTTT. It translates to CASSRVQSQSTQYF. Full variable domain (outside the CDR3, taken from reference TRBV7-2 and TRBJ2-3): GAGVSQSPSNKVTEKGKDVELRCDPISGHTALYWYRQSLGQGLEFLIYFQGNSAPDKSGLPSDRFSAERTGGSVSTLTIQRTQQEDSAVYLCASSRVQSQSTQYFGPGTRLTVL.

The chain's CDR3 is CASSSIRDTQYF. The CDR3 coding sequence is TGTGCCAGCAGTTCAATACGGGATACGCAGTATTTT. The chain carries TRBV28 and TRBJ2-3, with D hard to call. Germline V gene sequence: CDR1 MDHEN, CDR2 SYDVKM. The V and J ends lost 4 bases and 6 bases respectively, with 8 bases between them. The length of the CDR3 is 12 residues. Together with reference TRBV28 and TRBJ2-3, the CDR3 gives the full variable domain: DVKVTQSSRYLVKRTGEKVFLECVQDMDHENMFWYRQDPGLGLRLIYFSYDVKMKEKGDIPEGYSVSREKKERFSLILESASTNQTSMYLCASSSIRDTQYFGPGTRLTVL.

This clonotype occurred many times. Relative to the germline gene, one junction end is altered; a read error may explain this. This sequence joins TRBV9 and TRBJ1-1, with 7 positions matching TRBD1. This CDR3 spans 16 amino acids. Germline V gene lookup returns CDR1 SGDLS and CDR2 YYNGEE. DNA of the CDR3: TGTGCCAGCAGCGTAGGGCAGGGGGGGTTGAAGACTGAAGCTTTCTTT. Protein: CASSVGQGGLKTEAFF.

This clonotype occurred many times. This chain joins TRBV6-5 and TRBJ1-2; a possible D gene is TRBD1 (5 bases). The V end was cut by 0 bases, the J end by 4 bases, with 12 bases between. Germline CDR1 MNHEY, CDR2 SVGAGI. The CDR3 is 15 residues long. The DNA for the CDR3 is TGTGCCAGCAGTTACTCTCGGGGCGCGAGCTATGGCTACACCTTC. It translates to CASSYSRGASYGYTF.

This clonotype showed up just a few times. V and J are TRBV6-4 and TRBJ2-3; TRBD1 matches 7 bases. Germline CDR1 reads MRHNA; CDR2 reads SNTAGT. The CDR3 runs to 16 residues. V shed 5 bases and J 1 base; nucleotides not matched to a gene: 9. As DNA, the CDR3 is TGTGCCAGCAGTTACAGACAGGGAAGTGGCACAGATACGCAGTATTTT. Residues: CASSYRQGSGTDTQYF.

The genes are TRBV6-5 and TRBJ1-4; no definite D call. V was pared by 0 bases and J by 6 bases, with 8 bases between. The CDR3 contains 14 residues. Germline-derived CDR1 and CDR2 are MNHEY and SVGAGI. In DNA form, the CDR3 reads TGTGCCAGCAGTTACTCGAATACTCATGAAAAACTGTTTTTT. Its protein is CASSYSNTHEKLFF.

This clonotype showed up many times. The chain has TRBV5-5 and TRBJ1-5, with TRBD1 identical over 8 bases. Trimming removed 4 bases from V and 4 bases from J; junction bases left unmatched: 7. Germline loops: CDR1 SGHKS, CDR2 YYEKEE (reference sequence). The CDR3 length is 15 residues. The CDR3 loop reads CASSGGTGYNQPQHF. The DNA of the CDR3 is TGTGCCAGCAGCGGTGGGACAGGCTATAATCAGCCCCAGCATTTT.

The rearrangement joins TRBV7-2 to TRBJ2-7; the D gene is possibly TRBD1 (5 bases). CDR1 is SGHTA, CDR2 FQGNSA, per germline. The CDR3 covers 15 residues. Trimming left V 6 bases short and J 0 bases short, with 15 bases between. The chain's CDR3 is CASRKMPGLSYEQYF. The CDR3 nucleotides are TGTGCCAGCAGGAAGATGCCAGGGCTCTCCTACGAGCAGTACTTC.

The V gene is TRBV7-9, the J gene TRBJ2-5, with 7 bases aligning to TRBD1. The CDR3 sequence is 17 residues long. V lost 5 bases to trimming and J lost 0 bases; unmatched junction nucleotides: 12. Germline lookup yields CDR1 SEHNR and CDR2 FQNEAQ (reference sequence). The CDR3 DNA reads TGTGCCAGCAGCGAAACTTTGGACAGGTCCTACCAAGAGACCCAGTACTTC. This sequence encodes CASSETLDRSYQETQYF. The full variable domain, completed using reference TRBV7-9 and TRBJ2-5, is DTGVSQNPRHKITKRGQNVTFRCDPISEHNRLYWYRQTLGQGPEFLTYFQNEAQLEKSRLLSDRFSAERPKGSFSTLEIQRTEQGDSAMYLCASSETLDRSYQETQYFGPGTRLLVL.

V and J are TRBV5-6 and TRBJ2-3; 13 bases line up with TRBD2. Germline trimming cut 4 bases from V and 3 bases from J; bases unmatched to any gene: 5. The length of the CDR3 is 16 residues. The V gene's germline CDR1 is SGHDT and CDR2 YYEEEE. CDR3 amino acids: CASSRGLAGKTDTQYF. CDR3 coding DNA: TGTGCCAGCAGCAGGGGACTAGCGGGGAAGACAGATACGCAGTATTTT.

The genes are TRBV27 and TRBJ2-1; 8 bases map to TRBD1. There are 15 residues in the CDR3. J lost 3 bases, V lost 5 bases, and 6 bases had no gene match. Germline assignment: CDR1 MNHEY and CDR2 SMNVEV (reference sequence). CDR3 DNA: TGTGCCAGCAGTCCTCCTACAGGGGGCTACAATGAGCAGTTCTTC. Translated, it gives CASSPPTGGYNEQFF.

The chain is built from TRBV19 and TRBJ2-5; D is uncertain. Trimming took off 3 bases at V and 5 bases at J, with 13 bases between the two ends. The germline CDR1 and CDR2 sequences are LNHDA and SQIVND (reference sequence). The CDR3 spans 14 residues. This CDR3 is CASSISTLMETQYF. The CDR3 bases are TGTGCCAGTAGTATTTCGACCCTAATGGAGACCCAGTACTTC.